This T cell receptor beta chain was documented in a study of vaccination and CD4 T cells after COVID-19. Overall study: Collection of post-vaccine samples followed dose two by a median approximately 68 days, spanning a range of 14 to 241.

Sequence data for DNA of cultured CD4+ T cells were generated by the Oncomine TCR Beta short-read assay. It was from cultured CD4+ T cells that genomic DNA was extracted. Using its own MiXCR run on the PCR reads, TCRdb lists one record per CDR3 protein. The sample holds around 5,000 distinct CDR3 sequences, about 32% seen once. The treatment here: approximately 11-day PBMC culture with coronavirus spike peptide pools or control peptides (ViraFEST assay). ViraFEST expanded antigen-specific T cells with peptide pools, then sequenced TCRs. This clonotype has just a few counts. Its antigen remains unidentified. Material: CD4+ T cells from blood, cultured in vitro, obtained after SARS-CoV-2 vaccination. This sequence originates from a human donor who had recovered from COVID-19.

CDR3 region: CASSLIRAEGSPLHF. The CDR3 DNA sequence: TGTGCCAGCAGTTTAATCCGGGCCGAGGGGTCACCCCTCCACTTT. This chain connects TRBV28 to TRBJ1-6, with D maybe TRBD1 (5 bases). The CDR3 is 15 amino acids. V lost 2 bases to trimming and J lost 10 bases, with 15 bases between them. Germline V gene lookup returns CDR1 MDHEN and CDR2 SYDVKM.